This entry lists 30 T cell receptor beta chains sequenced from one sample in a study of cytotoxic CD8 clonotypes in ibrutinib-treated CLL. The table came from immunoSEQ multiplex PCR; TCRdb's copy has only in-frame clones and leaves some out. Here the sample spans some 30,000 clones, 70% to 80% being singletons. Sequenced material: PBMCs, taken after 36 months of ibrutinib treatment. These receptors were collected from a human donor with chronic lymphocytic leukemia.

V usage is TRBV29-1 and J usage is TRBJ2-3; 8 bases align to TRBD1. Unmatched junction bases numbered 14, after V lost 6 bases and J lost 0 bases. Germline V gene sequence: CDR1 SQVTM, CDR2 ANQGSEA. The CDR3 contains 17 residues. CDR3 nucleotides: TGCAGCGTCGATGGACAGGGTAAGGGGACTAGCACAGATACGCAGTATTTT. Amino acid sequence: CSVDGQGKGTSTDTQYF.

In its sample, this clone was seen a few times. V usage is TRBV14 and J usage is TRBJ1-1; TRBD1 matches 8 bases. This CDR3 spans 13 amino acids. J was trimmed by 11 bases and V by 3 bases; bases with no gene match: 8. The germline V gene has CDR1 SGHDN and CDR2 FVKESK. This CDR3 is CASSHQGAEVAFF. The CDR3 DNA reads as TGTGCCAGCAGCCATCAGGGGGCCGAGGTGGCTTTCTTT.

This clone was found a few times. CDR3 in DNA: TGTGCCAGCTCACCTTCGGGACTAGAGGATGGCTACACCTTC. Its translation: CASSPSGLEDGYTF. The rearrangement uses TRBV18 and TRBJ1-2, with a weak D call TRBD1 (5 bases). Trimming pared 3 bases from V and 6 bases from J, leaving 14 bases between. CDR3 size: 14 residues. Germline values: CDR1 KGHSH, CDR2 LQKENI.

The chain recombines TRBV7-9 with TRBJ1-2, with D uncertain. CDR1 is SEHNR, CDR2 FQNEAQ, per germline (reference sequence). The CDR3 contains 13 residues. Trimming removed 3 bases from V and 0 bases from J, with 5 bases in between. The CDR3 protein is CASSLPSNYGYTF. In DNA, the CDR3 is TGTGCCAGCAGCTTGCCTTCTAACTATGGCTACACCTTC. Variable domain in full (rest from reference TRBV7-9 and TRBJ1-2): DTGVSQNPRHKITKRGQNVTFRCDPISEHNRLYWYRQTLGQGPEFLTYFQNEAQLEKSRLLSDRFSAERPKGSFSTLEIQRTEQGDSAMYLCASSLPSNYGYTFGSGTRLTVV.

The chain couples TRBV6-5 to TRBJ1-3; D gene ambiguous. CDR1 and CDR2 from the germline V gene are MNHEY and SVGAGI. V dropped 0 bases and J dropped 4 bases, with 10 bases sitting between them. This CDR3 has 15 residues. The CDR3 loop reads CASSYSGQDGNTIYF. Here the CDR3 DNA reads TGTGCCAGCAGTTACTCGGGCCAAGACGGAAACACCATATATTTT.

The chain joins TRBV7-2 to TRBJ1-1, with D possibly TRBD1 on 5 matching bases. The CDR3 covers 15 residues. Germline loops: CDR1 SGHTA, CDR2 FQGNSA. Trimming stripped 1 base from V and 4 bases from J, with 13 bases between. The CDR3 region has the DNA TGTGCCAGCAGCTTAGACGCAGGGTTAAGCACTGAAGCTTTCTTT. Translating gives CASSLDAGLSTEAFF.

The rearrangement uses TRBV2 and TRBJ2-7; TRBD1 matches 7 bases. The CDR3 runs 15 residues. Germline V lookup: CDR1 SNHLY, CDR2 FYNNEI. V was pared by 3 bases and J by 2 bases, with 7 bases of the junction left unmatched. This CDR3 reads CASSDATGLPYEQYF. The CDR3 nucleotides are TGTGCCAGCAGTGATGCGACAGGGCTTCCCTACGAGCAGTACTTC. Full variable domain (remainder filled in from reference TRBV2 and TRBJ2-7): EPEVTQTPSHQVTQMGQEVILRCVPISNHLYFYWYRQILGQKVEFLVSFYNNEISEKSEIFDDQFSVERPDGSNFTLKIRSTKLEDSAMYFCASSDATGLPYEQYFGPGTRLTVT.

This clone came up once. CDR3 in amino acids: CASSASGSSYEQYF. CDR3 nucleotides: TGTGCCAGCAGCGCCAGTGGGTCCTCCTACGAGCAGTACTTC. This chain links TRBV5-4 with TRBJ2-7; D is ambiguous. The CDR3 sequence is 14 residues long. Germline V lookup: CDR1 SGHNT, CDR2 YYREEE (reference sequence). V was pared by 4 bases and J by 0 bases, with 11 bases between.

V usage is TRBV5-1 and J usage is TRBJ2-3, with 8 bases lining up with TRBD2. Germline V gene data show CDR1 as SGHRS and CDR2 as YFSETQ. The CDR3 length is 12 residues. V gave up 7 bases and J gave up 6 bases; unmatched junction bases: 4. DNA of the CDR3: TGCGCCAGCCGCCTAGCGGGTGATACGCAGTATTTT. It encodes CASRLAGDTQYF.

The rearrangement joins TRBV18 to TRBJ2-7, with 7 bases lining up with TRBD2. Per germline, CDR1 KGHSH and CDR2 LQKENI. J lost 0 bases, V lost 6 bases, and 5 bases had no gene match. CDR3 length: 14 residues. CDR3 loop: CASSSGLSSYEQYF. The CDR3 DNA sequence: TGTGCCAGCTCCTCGGGACTATCCTCCTACGAGCAGTACTTC. Combining the CDR3 with reference TRBV18 and TRBJ2-7 gives the whole variable domain NAGVMQNPRHLVRRRGQEARLRCSPMKGHSHVYWYRQLPEEGLKFMVYLQKENIIDESGMPKERFSAEFPKEGPSILRIQQVVRGDSAAYFCASSSGLSSYEQYFGPGTRLTVT.

The gene calls are TRBV13 and TRBJ1-1, with D unresolved. This CDR3 comprises 14 residues. Germline assignment: CDR1 PRHDT and CDR2 FYEKMQ (reference sequence). V was shortened by 5 bases and J by 0 bases, with 10 bases between the two germline ends. The CDR3, as DNA: TGTGCCAGCAGCGTATTGACGGTGAACACTGAAGCTTTCTTT. This gives the protein CASSVLTVNTEAFF.

V gene TRBV6-5 combines with J gene TRBJ1-2, with D perhaps TRBD1 (5 bases). Trimming took 3 bases from V and 5 from J, leaving 10 bases between them. CDR1 is MNHEY, CDR2 SVGAGI, per germline. The CDR3 consists of 13 residues. The CDR3 DNA is TGTGCCAGCAGTTATGGAGGGGTATATGGCTACACCTTC. Translating gives CASSYGGVYGYTF.

The rearrangement joins TRBV19 to TRBJ1-2, with no clear D. CDR1 LNHDA and CDR2 SQIVND come from the germline V gene (reference sequence). This CDR3 region has 13 residues. Between the trimmed V and J ends, which lost 2 bases and 1 base, there was a span of 5 bases. The CDR3 here is CASSIIGNYGYTF. DNA for the CDR3: TGTGCCAGTAGTATAATCGGTAACTATGGCTACACCTTC.

This clone appeared once. This sequence joins TRBV4-1 and TRBJ1-1; 7 bases line up with TRBD1. From germline, CDR1 is MGHRA and CDR2 YSYEKL. After removal of 2 bases from V and 10 bases from J, the junction contained 13 bases not matched to a gene. The CDR3 totals 15 residues. In DNA, the CDR3 is TGCGCCAGCAGCCAACCGACAGGGATTACGTCCGGAGCTTTCTTT. It encodes CASSQPTGITSGAFF.

This clone was counted between two and nine times. The chain combines TRBV5-6 with TRBJ2-1; no definite D call. Germline V CDR1 and CDR2: SGHDT, YYEEEE. The length of the CDR3 is 11 residues. V dropped 3 bases and J dropped 4 bases, with 2 bases sitting between them. This chain's CDR3 is CASSSYNEQFF. The CDR3 DNA is TGTGCCAGCAGCTCATACAATGAGCAGTTCTTC.

The rearrangement links TRBV2 to TRBJ2-5; D unclear. Per germline, CDR1 SNHLY and CDR2 FYNNEI. This CDR3 region has 11 residues. V was pared by 8 bases and J by 1 base, with 5 bases between. CDR3 residues: CASGFQETQYF. CDR3 in DNA: TGTGCCAGCGGGTTCCAAGAGACCCAGTACTTC.

V usage is TRBV9 and J usage is TRBJ2-1; possibly TRBD1 or TRBD2 for D (5 bases each). The V and J ends lost 0 bases and 2 bases respectively, with 9 bases between them. Germline assignment: CDR1 SGDLS and CDR2 YYNGEE. The CDR3 has 15 amino acids. In DNA form, the CDR3 reads TGTGCCAGCAGCGTAGAGTGGGGACCCTACAATGAGCAGTTCTTC. Its translation: CASSVEWGPYNEQFF.

The gene calls are TRBV7-8 and TRBJ1-2; D remains ambiguous. The CDR3 runs 16 residues. V shed 2 bases and J shed 4 bases, with 17 bases lying between them. Germline CDR1 reads SGHVS; CDR2 reads FQNEAQ. DNA for the CDR3: TGTGCCAGCAGCTTAAGAGGGATGGGCGCCCCCTATGGCTACACCTTC. Protein sequence: CASSLRGMGAPYGYTF.

In this sample, this clone turned up once. CDR3 coding DNA: TGTGCCAGCTCACCACAGGGACAGGGGCAGTTCTATGGCTACACCTTC. It encodes CASSPQGQGQFYGYTF. The V call is TRBV18, the J call TRBJ1-2; 10 nucleotides align to TRBD1. Germline trimming cut 1 base from V and 4 bases from J; bases unmatched to any gene: 6. The germline V gene encodes CDR1 KGHSH and CDR2 LQKENI. This CDR3 region has 16 residues.

The chain joins TRBV30 to TRBJ1-2; D unresolved. This CDR3 region has 13 residues. V was trimmed by 3 bases and J by 3 bases, leaving 11 bases between them. Germline CDR1 and CDR2: GTSNPN and SVGIG (reference sequence). CDR3 amino acids: CAWRGSLHYGYTF. The CDR3 bases are TGTGCCTGGAGGGGCAGCCTACACTATGGCTACACCTTC.

V and J are TRBV5-6 and TRBJ2-3, with 8 bases aligning to TRBD2. The germline CDR1 and CDR2 sequences are SGHDT and YYEEEE. With 3 bases clipped from V and 1 base from J, the junction kept 4 bases outside the gene matches. This CDR3 region has 15 residues. CDR3 sequence reads: CASSYYSGGTDTQYF. In nucleotides, the CDR3 is TGTGCCAGCAGCTACTATAGCGGGGGCACAGATACGCAGTATTTT.

The chain joins TRBV2 to TRBJ2-5; D is unclear. V lost 6 bases, J lost 3 bases, and 14 bases lay in between. This CDR3 spans 14 amino acids. Per the germline V gene, CDR1 is SNHLY and CDR2 is FYNNEI. CDR3 sequence (DNA): TGTGCCAGCAGGAGTGTGAAGACGAAAGAGACCCAGTACTTC. This gives the protein CASRSVKTKETQYF. The whole variable domain, filled in from reference TRBV2 and TRBJ2-5, reads EPEVTQTPSHQVTQMGQEVILRCVPISNHLYFYWYRQILGQKVEFLVSFYNNEISEKSEIFDDQFSVERPDGSNFTLKIRSTKLEDSAMYFCASRSVKTKETQYFGPGTRLLVL.

J is TRBJ1-6 and V is TRBV21-1. TRBV21-1 constitutes a pseudogene. The CDR3 spans 16 residues. This chain's CDR3 is CARPRTKDRREGPLHF. The CDR3 nucleotides read TGTGCCAGACCCCGAACGAAGGACCGAAGAGAAGGACCCCTCCACTTT.

The rearrangement joins TRBV2 to TRBJ1-3; no clear D gene. Trimming left V 1 base short and J 0 bases short, with 10 bases between. CDR1 and CDR2 from the germline V gene are SNHLY and FYNNEI. The CDR3 covers 16 residues. CDR3 coding DNA: TGTGCCAGCAGTGAAGAGCAGGCTAGCTCTGGAAACACCATATATTTT. This translates into CASSEEQASSGNTIYF.

The CDR3 here is CASSLGVGELFF. The CDR3 DNA reads TGTGCCAGCAGTTTAGGGGTCGGGGAGCTGTTTTTT. The V and J genes are TRBV27 and TRBJ2-2; D is unresolved. This CDR3 has 12 residues. Germline V gives CDR1 MNHEY, CDR2 SMNVEV (reference sequence). The V end lost 2 bases, the J end lost 7 bases, and 5 bases lay between the germline ends.

J is TRBJ2-7 and V is TRBV14; D may be TRBD1 (6 bases). The germline gives CDR1 SGHDN, CDR2 FVKESK. The CDR3 covers 16 residues. Between the trimmed V and J ends, which lost 5 bases and 6 bases, there was a span of 23 bases. The CDR3 is CASSLRTVGIYTEQYF. The CDR3 DNA reads TGTGCCAGCAGCTTACGGACAGTGGGCATTTACACCGAGCAGTACTTC.

The gene calls are TRBV5-6 and TRBJ1-2; no reliable D call. The V end was cut by 0 bases, the J end by 4 bases, with 10 bases between. This CDR3 region has 14 residues. Germline CDR1 reads SGHDT; CDR2 reads YYEEEE. In nucleotides, the CDR3 is TGTGCCAGCAGCTTGGAGGCAGGCCGCTATGGCTACACCTTC. This codes for CASSLEAGRYGYTF.

The sample holds one count of this clone. The chain has TRBV6-5 and TRBJ1-1; 7 bases map to TRBD1. The CDR3 has 14 amino acids. The V gene's germline CDR1 is MNHEY and CDR2 SVGAGI. The V segment lost 0 bases and the J segment 5 bases; nucleotides outside the gene matches: 3. In nucleotides, the CDR3 is TGTGCCAGCAGTTACTCAAGGGGGCGGACTGAAGCTTTCTTT. Translated: CASSYSRGRTEAFF.

This clone was recorded a few times. CDR3 bases: TGCGCCAGCAGCTTGGCACTGAACTATGGCTACACCTTC. Protein: CASSLALNYGYTF. The chain recombines TRBV5-1 with TRBJ1-2, with D unresolved. The CDR3 is 13 residues long. The germline V gene encodes CDR1 SGHRS and CDR2 YFSETQ. Trimming shortened V by 0 bases and J by 2 bases, and 5 bases separated the two germline ends.

The V and J genes are TRBV30 and TRBJ2-3; no clear D gene. V lost 2 bases, J lost 5 bases, and 11 bases lay in between. Germline V gene sequence: CDR1 GTSNPN, CDR2 SVGIG (reference sequence). The CDR3 has 13 amino acids. The CDR3 coding sequence is TGTGCCTGGAGTCTAGATCGGCAAGATACGCAGTATTTT. Encoded protein: CAWSLDRQDTQYF.